This T cell receptor beta chain was retrieved from a study of blood T cell repertoires in COVID-19. This CDR3 is built from 15 residues. Unmatched junction bases numbered 4, after V lost 3 bases and J lost 3 bases. Germline assignment: CDR1 SEHNR and CDR2 FQNEAQ (reference sequence). The data were produced by immunoSEQ multiplex PCR, yet TCRdb's version contains in-frame clones alone and is incomplete. The repertoire holds just over 250,000 clones, with about 87% as singletons. What was sequenced was peripheral blood. The rearrangement links TRBV7-9 to TRBJ2-5, with TRBD2 matching over 10 bases. This clonotype was obtained from a woman aged 70 to 79 with COVID-19, enrolled during active disease. CDR3 residues: CASSFQLAGEETQYF. CDR3 bases: TGTGCCAGCAGCTTCCAGCTAGCGGGGGAAGAGACCCAGTACTTC.